These T cell receptor beta chains were read from a single sample in a study of blood T cell repertoires in COVID-19. Assay: immunoSEQ multiplex PCR; the TCRdb copy retains only in-frame clones and omits some. This sample has around 300,000 clones; approximately 86% occur once, and the top ten carry less than 2.5%. The material sequenced was peripheral blood. The receptors originated from a woman in her 30s who had recovered from COVID-19. Each CDR3 is given with its conserved first and last residue. The D gene is left open where the match is weak. A clone size is listed for some rows: how often the clone was seen (once, few, many), or a class if it is expanded.

TRBJ2-1 | 14 | NA | TRBV27 | TRBD1 | CASSLIQGYNEQFF | TGTGCCAGCAGTTTAATACAGGGGTACAATGAGCAGTTCTTC
TRBJ2-2 | 14 | NA | TRBV27 | TRBD1 | CASRWTGESGELFF | TGTGCCAGCAGGTGGACAGGGGAGAGCGGGGAGCTGTTTTTT
TRBJ1-6 | 14 | NA | TRBV4-1 | NA | CASSPLWENSPLHF | TGCGCCAGCAGCCCCCTATGGGAGAATTCACCCCTCCACTTT
TRBJ1-2 | 16 | NA | TRBV5-6 | NA | CASSLALGGPAGGYTF | TGTGCCAGCAGCTTGGCGTTGGGAGGGCCAGCCGGTGGCTACACCTTC
TRBJ1-6 | 16 | NA | TRBV7-8 | NA | CASSPRAVLYNSPLHF | TGTGCCAGCAGCCCCAGGGCAGTCCTCTATAATTCACCCCTCCACTTT
TRBJ2-1 | 14 | once | TRBV11-2 | NA | CASSTRGALNEQFF | TGTGCCAGCAGCACCCGTGGGGCTCTTAATGAGCAGTTCTTC
TRBJ1-5 | 17 | NA | TRBV6-2/TRBV6-3 | NA | CASSYSLGPLGEQPQHF | TGTGCCAGCAGTTACTCGCTAGGGCCCCTCGGGGAGCAGCCCCAGCATTTT
TRBJ2-1 | 18 | NA | TRBV27 | TRBD2 | CASSLPLGLAGGRGEQFF | TGTGCCAGCAGTTTACCCCTAGGACTAGCGGGAGGGAGGGGTGAGCAGTTCTTC
TRBJ2-6 | 15 | NA | TRBV10-2 | NA | CASSGSSTGANVLTF | TGCGCCAGCAGTGGTTCGTCTACTGGGGCCAACGTCCTGACTTTC
TRBJ1-1 | 14 | NA | TRBV28 | TRBD1 | CASSPGQGGTEAFF | TGTGCCAGCAGTCCAGGACAGGGAGGCACTGAAGCTTTCTTT
TRBJ1-2 | 13 | NA | TRBV12-3/TRBV12-4 | NA | CASSLAPGVGYTF | TGTGCCAGCAGTTTAGCGCCGGGGGTAGGCTACACCTTC
TRBJ1-2 | 15 | NA | TRBV6-5 | TRBD1 | CASSTSTGENYGYTF | TGTGCCAGCAGTACCTCGACAGGGGAAAACTATGGCTACACCTTC
TRBJ1-2 | 14 | NA | TRBV28 | NA | CASSPLLTAGGYTF | TGTGCCAGCAGCCCTCTCTTGACAGCTGGTGGCTACACCTTC
TRBJ2-2 | 14 | NA | TRBV19 | NA | CASSIGGITGELFF | TGTGCCAGTAGTATCGGCGGGATTACCGGGGAGCTGTTTTTT
TRBJ1-4 | 11 | NA | TRBV20-1 | NA | CSAYEKEKLFF | TGCAGTGCGTACGAGAAGGAAAAACTGTTTTTT
TRBJ2-7 | 12 | NA | TRBV19 | NA | CASSMYTYEQYF | TGTGCCAGTAGTATGTACACCTACGAGCAGTACTTC
TRBJ1-2 | 15 | once | TRBV5-4 | NA | CASSPGVWTNYGYTF | TGTGCCAGCAGCCCCGGGGTTTGGACTAACTATGGCTACACCTTC
TRBJ2-7 | 17 | once | TRBV10-3 | TRBD2 | CAISEPFGLAGTHEQYF | TGTGCCATCAGTGAGCCGTTCGGACTAGCGGGAACCCACGAGCAGTACTTC
TRBJ1-2 | 16 | NA | TRBV5-4 | NA | CASSATQPGTNYGYTF | TGTGCCAGCAGCGCCACCCAACCGGGAACTAACTATGGCTACACCTTC
TRBJ2-5 | 14 | NA | TRBV11-2 | TRBD2 | CASSITGTSRAQYF | TGTGCCAGCAGCATTACCGGGACTAGTCGCGCCCAGTACTTC
TRBJ2-1 | 15 | few | TRBV7-3 | NA | CASSLRGPSYNEQFF | TGTGCCAGCAGCTTAAGGGGGCCCTCCTACAATGAGCAGTTCTTC
TRBJ2-7 | 16 | NA | TRBV5-1 | TRBD1 | CASSVSLTGPPYEQYF | TGCGCCAGCAGCGTCAGCCTGACAGGGCCACCCTACGAGCAGTACTTC
TRBJ2-5 | 17 | NA | TRBV7-2 | TRBD2 | CASSGGTSGGILETQYF | TGTGCCAGCAGCGGAGGGACTAGCGGGGGGATCCTGGAGACCCAGTACTTC
TRBJ1-6 | 14 | NA | TRBV14 | NA | CASSRKQGGSPLHF | TGTGCCAGCAGCCGTAAACAGGGTGGTTCACCCCTCCACTTT
TRBJ1-1 | 14 | NA | TRBV10-3 | NA | CAISEGGWNTEAFF | TGTGCCATCAGTGAGGGGGGGTGGAACACTGAAGCTTTCTTT
TRBJ2-1 | 15 | NA | TRBV7-2 | NA | CASSLIVGFNNEQFF | TGTGCCAGCAGCTTAATTGTGGGCTTCAACAATGAGCAGTTCTTC
TRBJ1-6 | 15 | NA | TRBV5-4 | TRBD1 | CASSWRTGMDSPLHF | TGTGCCAGCAGCTGGCGGACAGGGATGGATTCACCCCTCCACTTT
TRBJ1-1 | 16 | NA | TRBV11-2 | NA | CASSLDPSEGTQGAFF | TGTGCCAGCAGCTTAGATCCGTCGGAGGGTACCCAGGGTGCTTTCTTT
TRBJ1-5 | 12 | NA | TRBV6-5 | NA | CASTQGFDPQHF | TGTGCCAGCACCCAGGGGTTTGATCCCCAGCATTTT
TRBJ1-1 | 14 | few | TRBV4-1 | NA | CASSQDPWATEAFF | TGCGCCAGCAGCCAAGATCCTTGGGCAACTGAAGCTTTCTTT
TRBJ2-7 | 15 | NA | TRBV6-2/TRBV6-3 | TRBD2 | CASSYSAGGPYEQYF | TGTGCCAGCAGTTACTCTGCGGGAGGGCCTTACGAGCAGTACTTC
TRBJ2-5 | 14 | NA | TRBV28 | NA | CASRSGSGQETQYF | TGTGCCAGCAGGTCCGGATCGGGGCAAGAGACCCAGTACTTC
TRBJ2-1 | 12 | NA | TRBV19 | TRBD2 | CASSPSGDEQFF | TGTGCCAGTAGTCCGAGCGGGGATGAGCAGTTCTTC
TRBJ2-7 | 16 | NA | TRBV4-3 | TRBD2 | CASSHVAIAGDGEQYF | TGCGCCAGCAGCCACGTCGCGATAGCGGGAGACGGGGAGCAGTACTTC
TRBJ1-1 | 13 | NA | TRBV28 | TRBD1 | CASSPQDRGEAFF | TGTGCCAGCAGCCCCCAAGACAGGGGTGAAGCTTTCTTT
TRBJ1-1 | 13 | NA | TRBV11-2 | NA | CASSQGLNTEAFF | TGTGCCAGCAGTCAGGGGTTGAACACTGAAGCTTTCTTT
TRBJ1-5 | 14 | NA | TRBV19 | NA | CASSMAGGSQPQHF | TGTGCCAGTAGTATGGCCGGGGGGAGTCAGCCCCAGCATTTT
TRBJ2-1 | 15 | once | TRBV19 | NA | CASSRTRGVDNEQFF | TGTGCCAGTAGTAGGACCAGGGGGGTTGACAATGAGCAGTTCTTC
TRBJ2-7 | 19 | NA | TRBV7-3 | TRBD1 | CASSLLGRGYVRGSYEQYF | TGTGCCAGCAGCTTACTGGGCAGGGGGTATGTTAGGGGCTCCTACGAGCAGTACTTC
TRBJ1-5 | 16 | NA | TRBV19 | TRBD1 | CATSDPGTGGGQPQHF | TGTGCCACTTCGGATCCCGGGACAGGGGGCGGCCAGCCCCAGCATTTT
TRBJ1-1 | 14 | NA | TRBV30 | TRBD1 | CAWRGPQGVTEAFF | TGTGCCTGGCGGGGGCCCCAGGGGGTGACTGAAGCTTTCTTT
TRBJ1-5 | 14 | NA | TRBV24-1 | TRBD1 | CAAEGDRDNQPQHF | TGTGCCGCCGAGGGGGACAGGGACAATCAGCCCCAGCATTTT
TRBJ1-5 | 16 | NA | TRBV5-6 | NA | CASSFSDTYSNQPQHF | TGTGCCAGCAGCTTTTCGGACACTTATAGCAATCAGCCCCAGCATTTT
TRBJ2-2 | 16 | NA | TRBV10-3 | TRBD2 | CAISDLGTRNTGELFF | TGTGCCATCAGTGATTTGGGGACTAGAAACACCGGGGAGCTGTTTTTT